The 27 T cell receptor beta chains given below trace back to one sample, sequenced in a study of shared clonotypes between healthy human individuals. TCRdb's copy holds only in-frame clones and misses some; the assay was immunoSEQ multiplex PCR. This sample yields approximately 1.4 million clones, of which about 98% are seen a single time; around 0.47% belongs to the top ten. Sequencing input: naive CD4+ T cells sorted from blood. As for subset: CD45RA+ positively selected. All receptors come from a man aged 25-45 years in good health.

The chain has TRBV19 and TRBJ1-4; D unresolved. Germline V CDR1 and CDR2: LNHDA, SQIVND (reference sequence). The ends were cut back, 3 bases at V and 6 bases at J, with 5 bases in the middle. The CDR3 has 12 amino acids. In nucleotides, the CDR3 is TGTGCCAGTAGTATTTCGGATGAAAAACTGTTTTTT. This gives the protein CASSISDEKLFF. The variable domain in full, completed from reference TRBV19 and TRBJ1-4, reads DGGITQSPKYLFRKEGQNVTLSCEQNLNHDAMYWYRQDPGQGLRLIYYSQIVNDFQKGDIAEGYSVSREKKESFPLTVTSAQKNPTAFYLCASSISDEKLFFGSGTQLSVL.

The chain is built from TRBV6-1 and TRBJ2-3, with 11 bases lining up with TRBD2. V was clipped by 5 bases and J by 7 bases; unmatched bases: 8. Germline V CDR1 and CDR2: MNHNS, SASEGT. This CDR3 contains 15 residues. CDR3 in DNA: TGTGCCAGCAGTACCTTAGCGGGAGGGATAAATACGCAGTATTTT. Translating it yields CASSTLAGGINTQYF.

The chain combines TRBV4-3 with TRBJ2-2; D remains ambiguous. The CDR3 runs 14 residues. Trimming pared 3 bases from V and 5 bases from J, leaving 10 bases between. Germline lookup yields CDR1 LGHNA and CDR2 YSLEER. The CDR3 loop reads CASSQSGSTGELFF. DNA of the CDR3: TGCGCCAGCAGCCAGTCTGGATCAACCGGGGAGCTGTTTTTT.

With regard to this clone: Other DNA sequences in this sample translate to the same CDR3. J is TRBJ2-3 and V is TRBV27; D is undetermined. Germline CDR1 and CDR2: MNHEY and SMNVEV (reference sequence). This CDR3 has 15 amino acids. V was pared by 1 base and J by 1 base, with 9 bases between. Here the CDR3 reads CASSLLGTGTDTQYF. CDR3 DNA: TGTGCCAGCAGTTTATTGGGCACAGGCACAGATACGCAGTATTTT.

V usage is TRBV7-9 and J usage is TRBJ1-2; TRBD1 is a possible D gene (5 bases). The germline CDR1 and CDR2 sequences are SEHNR and FQNEAQ (reference sequence). CDR3 size: 15 residues. Trimming cost V 5 bases and J 8 bases, with 21 bases left between them. CDR3 coding DNA: TGTGCCAGCAGCCCGGCAGGGACGGATGCAAAAGGCTACACCTTC. Translating it yields CASSPAGTDAKGYTF.

V is TRBV7-7 and J is TRBJ2-2; a possible D gene is TRBD1 (6 bases). Germline CDR1 and CDR2: SSHAT and FNYEAQ (reference sequence). V was clipped by 4 bases and J by 0 bases, with 9 bases between them. This CDR3 region has 15 residues. As DNA, the CDR3 is TGTGCCAGCAGCTCCCACAGGGCGAACACCGGGGAGCTGTTTTTT. Translating it yields CASSSHRANTGELFF.

The chain combines TRBV6-6 with TRBJ2-2; possible D gene TRBD2, 6 bases. The ends were cut back, 6 bases at V and 0 bases at J, with 14 bases in the middle. Per germline, CDR1 MNHNY and CDR2 SVGAGI (reference sequence). The CDR3 sequence is 16 residues long. CDR3 in DNA: TGTGCCAGCAGGGTTGCGGGACCAGCGAACACCGGGGAGCTGTTTTTT. Protein product: CASRVAGPANTGELFF.

The chain recombines TRBV7-2 with TRBJ1-3; 8 bases align to TRBD1. The CDR3 has 14 amino acids. Germline assignment: CDR1 SGHTA and CDR2 FQGNSA. V dropped 4 bases and J dropped 7; count of bases not matched to a gene: 6. In nucleotides, the CDR3 is TGTGCCAGCAGCTACGGACAGGGCGGGAACACCATATATTTT. It encodes CASSYGQGGNTIYF.

CDR3 DNA sequence: TGTGCCAGCTCATCGGAGTCCCGGGCACAGTTCTTC. Its translation: CASSSESRAQFF. The chain is built from TRBV18 and TRBJ2-1; no firm D call. This CDR3 contains 12 residues. V was clipped by 5 bases and J by 13 bases, with 15 bases between them. CDR1 KGHSH and CDR2 LQKENI come from the germline V gene.

The CDR3 reads CASSVLPLRSSTDTQYF. DNA of the CDR3: TGTGCCAGCAGCGTCCTCCCGTTAAGATCTAGCACAGATACGCAGTATTTT. The rearrangement links TRBV9 to TRBJ2-3; D gene uncertain. Trimming stripped 2 bases from V and 0 bases from J, with 16 bases between. The CDR3 length is 17 residues. Germline assignment: CDR1 SGDLS and CDR2 YYNGEE.

For this clone: Other DNA sequences in the sample encode the same CDR3. V usage is TRBV5-4 and J usage is TRBJ2-3; D unresolved. With 2 bases removed from V and 1 base from J, the gap between germline ends came to 5 bases. The CDR3 totals 13 residues. Per the germline V gene, CDR1 is SGHNT and CDR2 is YYREEE (reference sequence). The CDR3: CASSLRGTDTQYF. The CDR3 bases are TGTGCCAGCAGCTTACGTGGCACAGATACGCAGTATTTT.

This clone was counted once. The V call is TRBV5-4, the J call TRBJ2-7, with 7 positions matching TRBD2. The CDR3 has 15 amino acids. V gave up 3 bases and J gave up 2 bases; unmatched junction bases: 8. The germline gives CDR1 SGHNT, CDR2 YYREEE (reference sequence). CDR3 amino acids: CASSSRGRDPYEQYF. The CDR3 bases are TGTGCCAGCAGCTCCCGTGGGAGGGACCCCTACGAGCAGTACTTC.

This chain uses TRBV5-1 with TRBJ1-5; D unresolved. CDR1 and CDR2 from the germline V gene are SGHRS and YFSETQ. Trimming took off 1 base at V and 0 bases at J, with 8 bases between the two ends. The CDR3 extends over 15 amino acids. CDR3 region: CASSLTPASNQPQHF. CDR3 sequence (DNA): TGCGCCAGCAGCTTGACTCCCGCTAGCAATCAGCCCCAGCATTTT.

The chain joins TRBV18 to TRBJ1-4, with no clear D. The CDR3 runs to 14 residues. Per the germline V gene, CDR1 is KGHSH and CDR2 is LQKENI. V was shortened by 4 bases and J by 4 bases, with 10 bases between the two germline ends. In nucleotides, the CDR3 is TGTGCCAGCTCACAGACGGTAAATAATGAAAAACTGTTTTTT. It codes for CASSQTVNNEKLFF.

The chain couples TRBV7-6 to TRBJ2-1, with D possibly TRBD2 on 5 matching bases. V was trimmed by 4 bases and J by 2 bases, leaving 15 bases between them. The CDR3 totals 16 residues. CDR1 and CDR2 (germline): SGHVS, FNYEAQ. CDR3 nucleotides: TGTGCCAGCAGCTCAATTTCCGGGGTCCCCTACAATGAGCAGTTCTTC. The encoded protein is CASSSISGVPYNEQFF. The full variable domain, completed using reference TRBV7-6 and TRBJ2-1, is GAGVSQSPRYKVTKRGQDVALRCDPISGHVSLYWYRQALGQGPEFLTYFNYEAQQDKSGLPNDRFSAERPEGSISTLTIQRTEQRDSAMYRCASSSISGVPYNEQFFGPGTRLTVL.

The chain couples TRBV30 to TRBJ2-1; D is uncertain. V was pared by 1 base and J by 4 bases, with 11 bases between. CDR3 length: 14 amino acids. In germline, CDR1 is GTSNPN, CDR2 SVGIG (reference sequence). This CDR3 is CAWSAATPYNEQFF. The CDR3 DNA reads TGTGCCTGGAGTGCGGCGACACCTTACAATGAGCAGTTCTTC.

This rearrangement joins TRBV7-9 to TRBJ2-5; D tentatively reads TRBD1 or TRBD2 (7 bases each). CDR3 size: 15 residues. The ends were cut back, 5 bases at V and 1 base at J, with 14 bases in the middle. Germline V CDR1 and CDR2: SEHNR, FQNEAQ (reference sequence). For the CDR3, the DNA is TGTGCCAGCAGCCCGGGAGGACAGGTCCAAGAGACCCAGTACTTC. It yields the protein CASSPGGQVQETQYF.

The chain links TRBV13 to TRBJ2-7, with 8 bases identical to TRBD1. The CDR3 has 15 amino acids. The germline V gene encodes CDR1 PRHDT and CDR2 FYEKMQ (reference sequence). V lost 4 bases and J lost 4; bases outside the gene matches: 9. CDR3 sequence reads: CASSSMDRDRYEQYF. In DNA form, the CDR3 reads TGTGCCAGCAGCTCAATGGACAGGGACCGTTACGAGCAGTACTTC.

The chain uses TRBV6-6 and TRBJ2-7; D gene unclear. The V gene's germline CDR1 is MNHNY and CDR2 SVGAGI (reference sequence). The CDR3 has 15 amino acids. Trimming removed 4 bases at V and 4 bases at J, with 17 bases between. CDR3 coding DNA: TGTGCCAGCAGTTGGGCTGAGGTCAGGCGGTACGAGCAGTACTTC. It specifies CASSWAEVRRYEQYF.

V gene TRBV28 combines with J gene TRBJ1-2; possibly TRBD1 for D (5 bases). There are 16 residues in the CDR3. With 4 bases removed from V and 4 bases from J, the gap between germline ends came to 19 bases. Germline loops: CDR1 MDHEN, CDR2 SYDVKM. This CDR3 is CASSSFSGNPGYGYTF. CDR3 DNA sequence: TGTGCCAGCAGTTCCTTCTCAGGGAACCCAGGCTATGGCTACACCTTC.

V gene TRBV15 combines with J gene TRBJ2-5, with D uncertain. Between the trimmed V and J ends, which lost 1 base and 5 bases, there was a span of 17 bases. Germline CDR1 and CDR2: LNHNV and YYDKDF (reference sequence). This CDR3 has 16 amino acids. The CDR3 bases are TGTGCCACCAGCAGAGGTGGGTCGGCCACCTTCGAGACCCAGTACTTC. It translates to CATSRGGSATFETQYF.

The chain uses TRBV11-2 and TRBJ1-2, with D possibly TRBD1 on 5 matching bases. Trimming took off 7 bases at V and 3 bases at J, with 15 bases between the two ends. CDR3 length: 14 residues. The germline CDR1 and CDR2 sequences are SGHAT and FQNNGV. The CDR3 is CASNKEWGDYGYTF. The CDR3 DNA reads as TGTGCCAGCAACAAAGAGTGGGGGGACTATGGCTACACCTTC.

This clone was seen once. The chain links TRBV7-8 to TRBJ2-3; 8 bases map to TRBD2. The trim removed 0 bases at V and 5 bases at J, leaving 19 bases unmatched. The CDR3 is 20 amino acids. From germline, CDR1 is SGHVS and CDR2 FQNEAQ. The CDR3 bases are TGTGCCAGCAGCTTAGCGCCCCGGGGACGGGTGAGCGGGAGAGAAGATACGCAGTATTTT. It yields the protein CASSLAPRGRVSGREDTQYF.

Of note for this clone: Other nucleotide sequences in the sample specify the same CDR3. The chain combines TRBV28 with TRBJ1-1; D possibly corresponds to TRBD1 (5 bases). The CDR3 consists of 14 residues. From germline, CDR1 is MDHEN and CDR2 SYDVKM. The V gene lost 7 bases and the J gene lost 0 bases, with 12 bases spanning the gap. The CDR3 DNA reads as TGTGCCAGCATTACAGGAGCTATGAACACTGAAGCTTTCTTT. Protein sequence: CASITGAMNTEAFF. Together with reference TRBV28 and TRBJ1-1, the CDR3 gives the full variable domain: DVKVTQSSRYLVKRTGEKVFLECVQDMDHENMFWYRQDPGLGLRLIYFSYDVKMKEKGDIPEGYSVSREKKERFSLILESASTNQTSMYLCASITGAMNTEAFFGQGTRLTVV.

The J gene is TRBJ1-3, the V gene TRBV7-6, with D possibly TRBD1 on 5 matching bases. CDR3 length: 17 amino acids. Per the germline V gene, CDR1 is SGHVS and CDR2 is FNYEAQ. Trimming shortened V by 4 bases and J by 3 bases, and 19 bases separated the two germline ends. The CDR3 reads CASSSLYRGPSGNTIYF. DNA for the CDR3: TGTGCCAGCAGCTCCCTCTATCGGGGACCTAGTGGAAACACCATATATTTT.

Written as DNA, the CDR3 is TGTGCCAGCAGCTTGGCCGCGTTCTCCGAGCAGTACTTC. Protein product: CASSLAAFSEQYF. This chain joins TRBV5-8 and TRBJ2-7; D unclear. Trimming stripped 0 bases from V and 6 bases from J, with 10 bases between. Per the germline V gene, CDR1 is SGHTS and CDR2 is YDEGEE. There are 13 residues in the CDR3.

The J gene is TRBJ2-7, the V gene TRBV7-9, with 11 bases matching TRBD2. The CDR3 runs to 14 residues. The V gene's germline CDR1 is SEHNR and CDR2 FQNEAQ (reference sequence). V lost 3 bases, J lost 5 bases, and 3 bases stayed unmatched. This CDR3 is CASSLTSGTDEQYF. DNA of the CDR3: TGTGCCAGCAGCTTGACTAGCGGGACGGACGAGCAGTACTTC.